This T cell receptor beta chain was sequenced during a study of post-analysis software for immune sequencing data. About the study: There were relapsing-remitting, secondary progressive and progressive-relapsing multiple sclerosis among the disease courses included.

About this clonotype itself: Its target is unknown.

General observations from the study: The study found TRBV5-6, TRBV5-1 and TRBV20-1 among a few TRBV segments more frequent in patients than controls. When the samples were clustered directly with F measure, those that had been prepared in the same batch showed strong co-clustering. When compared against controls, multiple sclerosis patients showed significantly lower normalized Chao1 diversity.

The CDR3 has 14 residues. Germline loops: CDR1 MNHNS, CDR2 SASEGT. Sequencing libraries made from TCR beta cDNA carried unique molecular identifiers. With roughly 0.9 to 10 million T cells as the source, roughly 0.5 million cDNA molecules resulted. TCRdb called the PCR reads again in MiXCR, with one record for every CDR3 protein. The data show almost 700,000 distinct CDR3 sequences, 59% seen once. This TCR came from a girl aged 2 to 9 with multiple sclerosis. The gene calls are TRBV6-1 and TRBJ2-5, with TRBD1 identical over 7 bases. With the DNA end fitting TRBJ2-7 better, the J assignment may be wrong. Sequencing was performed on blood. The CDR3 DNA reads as TGTGCCAGCAGGACAGGGAACTTAAAAGGCGAGCAGTACTTC. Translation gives CASRTGNLKGEQYF.